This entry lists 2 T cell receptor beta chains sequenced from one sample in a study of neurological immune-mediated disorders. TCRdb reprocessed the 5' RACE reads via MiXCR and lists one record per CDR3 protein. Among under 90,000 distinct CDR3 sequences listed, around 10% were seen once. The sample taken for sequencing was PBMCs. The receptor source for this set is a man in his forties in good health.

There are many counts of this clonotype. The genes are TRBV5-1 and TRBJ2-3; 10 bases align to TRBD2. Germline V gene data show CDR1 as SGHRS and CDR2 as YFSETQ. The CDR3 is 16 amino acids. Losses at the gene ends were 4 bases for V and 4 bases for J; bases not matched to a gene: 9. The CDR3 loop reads CASSPRGSGRSDTQYF. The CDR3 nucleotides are TGCGCCAGCAGCCCTCGAGGTAGCGGGAGGTCAGATACGCAGTATTTT.

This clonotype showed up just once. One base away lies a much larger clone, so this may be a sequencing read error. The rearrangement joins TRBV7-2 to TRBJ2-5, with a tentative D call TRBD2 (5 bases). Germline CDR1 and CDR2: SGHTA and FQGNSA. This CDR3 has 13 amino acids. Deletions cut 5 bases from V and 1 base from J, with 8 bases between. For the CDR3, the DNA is TGTGCCAGCAGCCTGACTACCCAAGAGACCCAGTACTTC. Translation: CASSLTTQETQYF.